This section outlines one T cell receptor (beta chain) sequence together with its context. No antigen is known for it. These data belong to a study of CD8 T cells in ankylosing spondylitis. Findings and caveats of the study: Significant enrichment of disease-linked clones was reportedly seen in matched ankylosing spondylitis synovial fluid.

Libraries for TCR beta were made by quantitative 5'-RACE with molecular barcodes. TCRdb independently ran MiXCR on the 5' RACE reads; one entry per CDR3 protein. This table holds about 240,000 distinct CDR3 sequences, approximately 9% found once. Germline CDR1 is SEHNR and CDR2 is FQNEAQ (reference sequence). Trimming took 6 bases from V and 0 from J; bases not matched to a gene: 8. The CDR3 extends over 16 amino acids. The rearrangement uses TRBV7-9 and TRBJ1-1, with 9 bases matching TRBD1. This TCR was recovered from a male donor with ankylosing spondylitis or in good health (not recorded which). The specimen sequenced was blood, either unsorted or a sorted T cell fraction (not recorded which). Here the CDR3 reads CASSVPGTGLNTEAFF. As DNA, the CDR3 is TGTGCCAGCAGTGTCCCCGGGACAGGGCTGAACACTGAAGCTTTCTTT.